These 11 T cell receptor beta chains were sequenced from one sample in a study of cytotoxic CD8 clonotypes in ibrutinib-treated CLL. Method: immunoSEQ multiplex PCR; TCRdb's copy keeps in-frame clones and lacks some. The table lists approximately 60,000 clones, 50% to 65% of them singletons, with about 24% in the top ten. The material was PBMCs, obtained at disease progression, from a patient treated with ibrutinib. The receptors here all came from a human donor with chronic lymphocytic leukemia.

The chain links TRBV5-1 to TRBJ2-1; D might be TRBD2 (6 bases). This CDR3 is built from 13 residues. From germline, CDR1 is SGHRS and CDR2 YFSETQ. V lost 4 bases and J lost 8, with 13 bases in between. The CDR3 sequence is CASSAGRDDEQFF. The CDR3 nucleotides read TGCGCCAGCAGCGCGGGGCGGGACGATGAGCAGTTCTTC.

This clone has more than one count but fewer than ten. This CDR3 reads CASSLKAFSETQYF. The DNA for the CDR3 is TGTGCCAGCAGTTTAAAAGCTTTCTCAGAGACCCAGTACTTC. The chain combines TRBV27 with TRBJ2-5; the D is unclear. Trimming shortened V by 2 bases and J by 4 bases, and 11 bases separated the two germline ends. The CDR3 has 14 amino acids. Germline V gene lookup returns CDR1 MNHEY and CDR2 SMNVEV (reference sequence).

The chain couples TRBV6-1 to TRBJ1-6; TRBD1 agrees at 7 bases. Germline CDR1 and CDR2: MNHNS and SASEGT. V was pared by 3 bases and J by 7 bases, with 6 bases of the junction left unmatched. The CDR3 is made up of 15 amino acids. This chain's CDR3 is CASSDRQGFNSPLHF. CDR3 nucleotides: TGTGCCAGCAGTGACCGACAGGGCTTCAATTCACCCCTCCACTTT.

The CDR3 loop reads CASSSPDGLLGYEQYF. The CDR3 DNA reads as TGTGCCAGCAGTTCCCCCGACGGCCTCCTAGGATACGAGCAGTACTTC. V usage is TRBV28 and J usage is TRBJ2-7; no definite D call. This CDR3 has 16 residues. The germline CDR1 and CDR2 sequences are MDHEN and SYDVKM. Trimming left V 4 bases short and J 4 bases short, with 20 bases between.

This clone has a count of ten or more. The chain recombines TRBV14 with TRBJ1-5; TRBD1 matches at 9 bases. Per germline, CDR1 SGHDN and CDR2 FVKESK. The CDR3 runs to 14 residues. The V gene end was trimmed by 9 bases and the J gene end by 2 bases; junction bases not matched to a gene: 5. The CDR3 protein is CASTGGRGNQPQHF. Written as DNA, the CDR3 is TGTGCCAGTACAGGGGGCCGGGGCAATCAGCCCCAGCATTTT. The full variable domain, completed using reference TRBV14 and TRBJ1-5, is EAGVTQFPSHSVIEKGQTVTLRCDPISGHDNLYWYRRVMGKEIKFLLHFVKESKQDESGMPNNRFLAERTGGTYSTLKVQPAELEDSGVYFCASTGGRGNQPQHFGDGTRLSIL.

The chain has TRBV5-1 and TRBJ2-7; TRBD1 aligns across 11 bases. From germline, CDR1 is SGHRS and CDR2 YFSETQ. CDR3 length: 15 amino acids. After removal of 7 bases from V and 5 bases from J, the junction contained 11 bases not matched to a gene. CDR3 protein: CASLGQGVGGNEQYF. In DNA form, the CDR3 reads TGCGCCAGCCTGGGACAGGGGGTAGGTGGAAACGAGCAGTACTTC.

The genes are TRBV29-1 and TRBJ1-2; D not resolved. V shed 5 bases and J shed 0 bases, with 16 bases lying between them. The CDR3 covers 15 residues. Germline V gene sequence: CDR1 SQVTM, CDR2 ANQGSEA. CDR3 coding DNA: TGCAGCGTTCAAGCGGTATTGGAACCTAACTATGGCTACACCTTC. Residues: CSVQAVLEPNYGYTF.

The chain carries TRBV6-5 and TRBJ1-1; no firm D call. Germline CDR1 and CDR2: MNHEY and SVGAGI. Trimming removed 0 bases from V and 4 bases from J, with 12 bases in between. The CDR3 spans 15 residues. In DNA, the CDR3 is TGTGCCAGCAGTTACTCGCCCAATAGCGGCACTGAAGCTTTCTTT. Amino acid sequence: CASSYSPNSGTEAFF.

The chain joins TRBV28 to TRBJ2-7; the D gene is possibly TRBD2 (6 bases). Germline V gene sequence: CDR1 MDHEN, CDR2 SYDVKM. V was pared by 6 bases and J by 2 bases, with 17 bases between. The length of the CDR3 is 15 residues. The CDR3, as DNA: TGTGCCAGCAGGGGCGGGACTCCGTCCCCCTACGAGCAGTACTTC. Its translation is CASRGGTPSPYEQYF.

In DNA, the CDR3 is TGTGCCAGCAGCATGGGACAGTTCTATGGCTACACCTTC. Translating gives CASSMGQFYGYTF. The rearrangement joins TRBV9 to TRBJ1-2; TRBD1 aligns across 7 bases. This CDR3 has 13 amino acids. Germline-derived CDR1 and CDR2 are SGDLS and YYNGEE. V trimming: 4 bases; J trimming: 4 bases; junction bases outside the gene matches: 4.

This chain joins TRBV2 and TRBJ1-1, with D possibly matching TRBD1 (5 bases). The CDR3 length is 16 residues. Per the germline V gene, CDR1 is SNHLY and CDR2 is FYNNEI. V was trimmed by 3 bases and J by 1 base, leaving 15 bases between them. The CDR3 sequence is CASSEIMGDPNTEAFF. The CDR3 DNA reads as TGTGCCAGCAGTGAGATTATGGGGGATCCGAACACTGAAGCTTTCTTT.